The TCR beta chain described here comes from a study of T cell repertoires in cytomegalovirus infection. This clonotype occurred a few times. MiXCR, applied by TCRdb to the reads, yields one record per CDR3 protein. This sample has around 240,000 distinct CDR3 sequences, with 22% found just once. The germline V gene has CDR1 MNHEY and CDR2 SMNVEV (reference sequence). Deletions cut 0 bases from V and 5 bases from J, with 13 bases between. The CDR3 extends over 15 amino acids. V gene TRBV27 combines with J gene TRBJ1-1, with D perhaps matching TRBD1 (6 bases). The receptor was derived from a human donor in good health (CMV status not recorded). Some clones in this sample may be carry-over from other donors' samples. The specimen was CD8+ T cells from PBMCs. CDR3 in amino acids: CASSLSTSGVTEAFF. DNA of the CDR3: TGTGCCAGCAGTTTATCGACCTCAGGGGTTACTGAAGCTTTCTTT.